This TCR beta chain was sequenced for a study of cytomegalovirus exposure and HLA in healthy donors (dated 2017 in TCRdb). Some background on the complete study: An earlier analysis of a few hundred of the donors reported 276 Gb of sequence data and 95 million to 120 million unique TCR beta sequences obtained from some 200 million T cells. A separate validation cohort of roughly 110 different subjects was used in addition to the 666-subject first cohort. High-throughput TCR immunosequencing, statistical association of individual TCRs with disease status, and machine learning were combined to predict cytomegalovirus infection status. Class I and class II HLA loci were covered by the typing at four-digit resolution. An earlier analysis of about 600 of the donors used high-throughput TCR beta sequencing to judge whether each TCR beta V gene segment behaved as functional or pseudogenic. The genetic ancestry cluster associated with self-reported Caucasian donors included about four fifths of the 300 to 450 genotyped donors. The study profiled the T cell repertoires of hundreds of subjects by immunosequencing and related them to cytomegalovirus serostatus. Roughly 5 DR-DQ haplotypes were treated as single units for association and clustering because of strong linkage in the cohort. To study patterns of TCR occurrence, a later analysis re-analyzed previously published TCR beta repertoires from 600 to 750 donors and added high-resolution HLA genotyping. An early release covering roughly 600 HLA-typed donors comprised 250 to 350 gigabases of sequencing data and around 80 million unique TCR sequences. Among over 350 genotyped donors of the cohort, an average of roughly 240,000 unique TCR beta nucleotide sequences were sequenced per donor, roughly 20% of them non-productive. Typing coverage varied by locus: about 629-640 donors for A, B, C, DRB1 and DQB1; 500 to 550 for DQA1; some 610 for DPA1; approximately 470 for DPB1. All discovery cohort repertoires had been generated on a single sequencing platform. In a later genetic analysis, genome-wide SNP genotypes for about three fifths of the 666 donors were used, and that subset was treated as a discovery cohort. Donor age, sex, ethnicity and CMV serostatus were compiled together with the repertoire data. The study was designed to test whether signatures of past pathogen exposure could be identified by cataloging public T cell receptors. The later analysis used no new phenotypic data to find candidate immune exposures, relying instead on TCR beta sequences and their occurrence across donors.

Points on this clone: The target of this receptor is not known. Base quality data are lacking; no much larger clone is found one base away.

Sequences SGDLS (CDR1) and YYNGEE (CDR2) are obtained from the germline V gene. Counted from cysteine to phenylalanine, this CDR3 has 19 amino acids. The entry retains the CDR3 DNA only, 57 bases that are in frame from base 1. Trimming removed 0 bases from V and 0 bases from J; the gene matches leave 11 bases unexplained. Libraries were made using the immunoSEQ multiplex PCR assay. A mixture of 60 forward primers for TCR Vbeta segments and 13 reverse primers for TCR Jbeta segments was used in the multiplex PCR. A multiplex PCR assay on genomic DNA amplified the CDR3 region of rearranged TCR beta genes. The amplified TCR beta libraries were sequenced on the Illumina HiSeq System as 87-base-pair reads. In the original analysis: In a later analysis, tens of millions of unique TCR beta chains were counted across the approximately 640 repertoires, and approximately 11 million of these chains were shared by at least two donors. Raw reads were error-corrected and collapsed into unique sequences with a nearest-neighbor algorithm that merged closely related sequences to remove PCR and sequencing errors. To assign V, D and J gene segments, CDR3 sequences were aligned to IMGT reference sequences. Each retained sequence needed at least a six-nucleotide match to both a V gene segment and a J gene segment. A rearrangement was called productive if the CDR3 had no stop codons and remained in frame with V and J, and every other rearrangement was called non-productive. Following IMGT convention, CDR3 was defined as the stretch from the second conserved V-encoded cysteine up to the conserved J-encoded phenylalanine. Sequences without an unambiguous match to a single V gene segment were excluded from the earlier analysis of 500 to 700 of the donors. An earlier analysis of several hundred of the donors called V segments functional above 56.7% productive rearrangements and segregating when the between-donor standard deviation exceeded 5%. A statistical classification framework was built for diagnosing cytomegalovirus status from the catalog of TCR beta chain sequences. A later analysis assigned V and J genes by comparing TCR nucleotide sequences with IMGT/GENE-DB human TR gene sequences. The TCRdist pipeline was used in a later analysis to assign CDR3 sequences and most-parsimonious VDJ recombination scenarios. In a later analysis, each TCR beta chain was defined by its CDR3 amino acid sequence together with its V-gene family, and reads lacking a unique V-gene family were excluded. To address suspected cross-contamination and a sequencing artifact, a later analysis removed 592 highly shared, low-generation-probability nucleotide sequences. A later analysis calculated a clonal expansion index for each public chain from normalized within-repertoire ranks of inferred template counts. In a later analysis, generation probabilities were computed with a VDJ recombination model fitted to out-of-frame rearrangements, and the resulting probabilities were checked against IGoR. In a later analysis, TCR-TCR, TCR-HLA and TCR-CMV co-occurrence was scored with hypergeometric tests, and a repertoire-size bias correction was applied to TCR pairs. In a later analysis, false discovery rates were estimated by permuting HLA or CMV assignments 20 times. In a later analysis, co-occurring TCRs were grouped using DBSCAN, with TCRdist sequence similarity added in when clustering inside HLA-allele-positive subsets. Repertoires with fewer than 30,000 or more than 120,000 public chains were left out of co-occurrence clustering, as were about five repertoires with anomalous nucleotide sharing. Entries here come from immuneACCESS through TCRdb and include only in-frame sequences with V and J called. Some clones fail to appear in such tables; in the studies checked, an unresolved V gene covers under half of the shortfall, and the cause of the remainder is unknown. V, J and clone size derive from that table, while D and trimming were established from the DNA sequence. In all, the sample holds a few hundred thousand clones, and just over 75% of those were seen once. The top ten clones comprise roughly 2.5% of the sample.

The cohort comprised some 680 healthy bone marrow donors. Cohort members were all nominally healthy when sampled, although unrecorded immune exposures were likely present. The donor tested CMV seropositive and was one of the 289 seropositive cohort members. Every donor gave a peripheral blood sample, and the peripheral blood mononuclear cells from that sample were used for TCR beta sequencing. Genomic DNA was extracted from the blood cell samples with the Qiagen DNeasy Blood Extraction Kit. What the research found in general, with its limitations: Specific HLA alleles were associated with more than 15,000 TCR beta sequences at a false discovery rate of 0.05 in a later analysis. The study gave a list of around 170 TCR beta chains associated with cytomegalovirus. A further reported finding was that TCR beta sequences accurately predicted the HLA-A and HLA-B alleles for most subjects in the first cohort. Broadly in line with IMGT annotations, most TCR beta V segments showed up in productive rearrangements about 87% or about 30% of the time in an earlier analysis of some 590 of the donors. It was suggested by the authors that the approach could potentially be generalized to other disease states and immunological phenotypes. A later genetic analysis reported fewer N-insertions in productive TCRs among donors in an Asian-associated ancestry cluster than the roughly 640-donor mean. The 87-base-pair reads could not distinguish some IMGT-functional V segments, including TRBV6-2 and TRBV6-3, so those segments were excluded. Because counts were too low, more than 15 rarely observed V segments, including chromosome 9 orphons, were excluded from the earlier analysis of 587 of the donors. A later analysis found that most CMV-associated TCR beta chains appeared HLA-restricted, with HLA associations seemingly driven largely by CMV exposure. This cohort had only TCR beta chains sequenced, and the lack of alpha or paired-chain data limited which features could be detected. HLA typing was unavailable for some donors at each locus, so association tests used only the typed subset. A group of highly shared sequence variants was considered likely to be a technical artifact of the sequencing pipeline. V-gene and J-gene trimming of TCR beta chains was associated with a missense DCLRE1C variant in a later genetic analysis, and the association was replicated in an independent cohort. When HLA alleles, especially DR and DQ, strongly co-occurred, TCR associations were difficult to assign to individual alleles. The presence/absence analyses assumed that sequencing depth was roughly uniform across donors, and that assumption may not be true. A later analysis found that HLA-associated TCR beta chains were more clonally expanded and had lower generation probabilities than equally common non-associated chains. Cytomegalovirus status was reported to be diagnosed by the classifier with high specificity and sensitivity in both the original and validation cohorts. According to a later analysis, TCR association rates differed among HLA loci, with DRB1 alleles showing the most associated TCRs and HLA-C alleles showing the fewest. For the cohort, immune exposure information was limited to CMV serostatus. Across donors, most TCR sequences were observed very rarely, whereas some public TCRs were present in many individuals. Several of the top co-occurrence clusters appeared to be linked to parvovirus B19, influenza, CMV and Epstein-Barr virus, according to a later analysis. A few of the identified cytomegalovirus-associated TCR beta chains were confirmed in vitro to be specific for cytomegalovirus antigens. Linkage disequilibrium might explain the correlated functional status among segregating V segments, but an unknown experimental factor could not be ruled out.

The specimen was PBMCs. The clonotype was recovered from a woman aged 55-69 years in good health and CMV-seropositive. The chain employs TRBV9 and TRBJ2-4; 8 middle bases align to TRBD2. CDR3 sequence: CASSVGASGWGLAKNIQYF. In nucleotides, the sequence is TGTGCCAGCAGCGTAGGGGCTAGCGGGTGGGGATTAGCCAAAAACATTCAGTACTTC.